Listed below are T cell receptor beta chains from one sample, sequenced in a study of T cell responses to AZD1222 COVID-19 vaccine. Here immunoSEQ multiplex PCR was the method, and the copy in TCRdb shows in-frame clones only, minus some. The sample has approximately 92,000 clones; about 85% are singletons. This material consisted of peripheral blood, taken on day 0 of AZD1222 vaccination. These receptors were obtained from an adult in good health. Each CDR3 is given with its conserved first and last residue. A D gene is named only where the DNA matches it firmly. Clone size is stated in some rows and not others, as once, few, many or a class when expanded.

>once|NA|TRBV9|TRBJ1-3
CASSASQGYGNTIYF
TGTGCCAGCAGCGCCTCCCAAGGTTATGGAAACACCATATATTTT
>few|NA|TRBV4-3|TRBJ1-3
CASSQDSGAGNTIYF
TGCGCCAGCAGCCAAGATTCGGGGGCTGGAAACACCATATATTTT
>NA|NA|TRBV25-1|TRBJ1-1
CASRGQNTEAFF
TGTGCCAGCAGAGGCCAGAACACTGAAGCTTTCTTT
>few|TRBD1|TRBV5-5|TRBJ2-7
CASSLERTGVYEQYF
TGTGCCAGCAGCTTGGAAAGGACAGGGGTCTACGAGCAGTACTTC
>NA|NA|TRBV9|TRBJ1-2
CASSTTPGWGGYTF
TGTGCCAGCAGCACCACTCCCGGGTGGGGTGGCTACACCTTC
>NA|NA|TRBV9|TRBJ1-5
CASSVAGGDQPQHF
TGTGCCAGCAGCGTAGCCGGGGGGGATCAGCCCCAGCATTTT
>NA|TRBD1|TRBV15|TRBJ1-2
CATSREGTDGYTF
TGTGCCACCAGCAGAGAGGGGACAGACGGCTACACCTTC
>once|TRBD1|TRBV10-3|TRBJ1-2
CAISIDRGPGYTF
TGTGCCATCAGTATAGACAGGGGGCCGGGCTACACCTTC
>NA|NA|TRBV3-1/TRBV3-2|TRBJ1-1
CASSQRWRPGHTEAFF
TGTGCCAGCAGCCAACGGTGGCGTCCGGGGCACACTGAAGCTTTCTTT
>once|NA|TRBV7-2|TRBJ1-2
CASSSDPPYGYTF
TGTGCCAGCAGCTCCGATCCCCCGTATGGCTACACCTTC